This is a list of T cell receptor beta chains from one sample in a study of response to subunit inactivated influenza vaccine. MiXCR, run by TCRdb on the RT-PCR reads, gives a single entry per CDR3 protein. The repertoire holds 650,000 to 700,000 distinct CDR3 sequences, with more than 15% as singletons. Sequences were derived from PBMCs from blood, sampled roughly 12 days after vaccination. These receptors all come from a man aged 50 to 60 who received an inactivated influenza vaccine. Both conserved end residues are part of each CDR3. D genes are given only for firm matches. Not all rows give a size; the values are once, few, many and, for expanded clones, a class.

>TRBV5-1|few|TRBJ2-3|-
CASSKGTSSSSTDTQYF
TGCGCCAGCAGCAAAGGGACATCTTCCTCTAGCACAGATACGCAGTATTTT
>TRBV4-1|few|TRBJ1-6|TRBD1
CASSLGQGTPLHF
TGCGCCAGCAGCCTCGGACAGGGAACACCCCTCCACTTT
>TRBV5-1|few|TRBJ2-5|TRBD2
CASSFHSGGKETQYF
TGCGCCAGCAGTTTCCATAGCGGGGGGAAAGAGACCCAGTACTTC
>TRBV14|few|TRBJ1-2|-
CASSFDTELYGYTF
TGTGCCAGCAGCTTCGACACAGAGCTCTATGGCTACACCTTC
>TRBV6-1|-|TRBJ2-1|TRBD1
CASSRDRDSYNEQFF
TGTGCCAGCAGTCGGGACAGGGACTCCTACAATGAGCAGTTCTTC
>TRBV6-1|few|TRBJ2-1|TRBD1
CASSRTLQGDYNEQFF
TGTGCCAGCAGCCGAACATTACAGGGGGACTACAATGAGCAGTTCTTC
>TRBV6-2/TRBV6-3|-|TRBJ2-7|TRBD1
CASRPDMRTGVTYEQYF
TGTGCCAGCAGGCCGGACATGAGGACAGGGGTAACCTACGAGCAGTACTTC
>TRBV24-1|-|TRBJ2-2|-
CATSGGGANTGELFF
TGTGCCACCAGTGGCGGGGGCGCGAACACCGGGGAGCTGTTTTTT
>TRBV5-1|few|TRBJ2-6|-
CASVEGRGANVLTF
TGCGCCAGCGTCGAGGGGCGTGGGGCCAACGTCCTGACTTTC
>TRBV15|few|TRBJ2-3|-
CATSLLAADTQYF
TGTGCCACCAGCCTCCTCGCCGCAGATACGCAGTATTTT
>TRBV5-1|many|TRBJ2-5|TRBD2
CASSLRLAGETQYF
TGCGCCAGCAGCTTGCGCCTAGCGGGAGAGACCCAGTACTTC
>TRBV20-1|-|TRBJ1-1|-
CSARDEVGVEAFF
TGCAGTGCTAGAGATGAGGTTGGGGTTGAAGCTTTCTTT
>TRBV7-2|few|TRBJ2-5|-
CASSINRVETQYF
TGTGCCAGCAGCATAAACAGGGTAGAGACCCAGTACTTC
>TRBV12-3/TRBV12-4|many|TRBJ2-5|TRBD1
CASSLRQTGQKYF
TGTGCCAGCAGTTTAAGGCAGACAGGGCAAAAGTACTTC
>TRBV5-8|few|TRBJ1-2|-
CASRARTFNYGYTF
TGTGCCAGCAGGGCCAGAACATTTAACTATGGCTACACCTTC
>TRBV18|-|TRBJ2-7|TRBD1
CASSPLPGGYDEQYF
TGTGCCAGCTCACCCCTCCCAGGGGGCTACGACGAGCAGTACTTC
>TRBV20-1|many|TRBJ2-1|TRBD1
CSARMLDRAYNEQFF
TGCAGTGCTAGGATGTTGGACAGGGCCTACAATGAGCAGTTCTTC
>TRBV4-3|few|TRBJ1-3|-
CASSQDVTGAGNTIYF
TGCGCCAGCAGCCAAGACGTGACGGGGGCTGGAAACACCATATATTTT
>TRBV12-3/TRBV12-4|-|TRBJ2-1|-
CAGSGDPYSSYNEQFF
TGTGCCGGTAGTGGGGACCCCTACAGCTCCTACAATGAGCAGTTCTTC
>TRBV20-1|-|TRBJ2-1|TRBD2
CSARDAGQGTSGRVNEQFF
TGCAGTGCTAGAGATGCTGGACAGGGGACTAGCGGGAGGGTCAATGAGCAGTTCTTC
>TRBV2|few|TRBJ1-1|-
CASSGAGRNTEAFF
TGTGCCAGCAGTGGGGCAGGGCGAAACACTGAAGCTTTCTTT
>TRBV6-2/TRBV6-3|-|TRBJ2-1|-
CASSSDWGTYNELFF
TGTGCCAGCAGCTCGGACTGGGGAACCTACAATGAGCTGTTCTTC
>TRBV4-1|few|TRBJ1-1|TRBD1
CASSQGGTGDTEAFF
TGCGCCAGCAGCCAAGGAGGGACAGGGGATACTGAAGCTTTCTTT
>TRBV10-3|-|TRBJ2-5|-
CAIRTDRLQETQYF
TGTGCCATCAGGACCGACAGGTTGCAAGAGACCCAGTACTTC
>TRBV20-1|many|TRBJ2-1|TRBD1
CSARTGGSYNEQFF
TGCAGTGCTCGGACAGGGGGCAGCTACAATGAGCAGTTCTTC